A selection of T cell receptor beta chains follows, all from one sample in a study of technical replicates of blood from several donors. Clones were read by immunoSEQ multiplex PCR, and TCRdb kept only the in-frame ones, dropping some. The sample consists of 85,000 to 100,000 clones, about 95% of them appearing once. The specimen sequenced was T cells isolated from PBMCs. These TCRs come from a human donor in good health. Both conserved end residues are part of each CDR3. The D gene is left open where the match is weak. Where a row states a size, it is once, few, many or the class of an expanded clone; other rows omit it.

J: TRBJ2-7
D: -
V: TRBV6-1
size: -
CDR3: CASSGGNSYEQYF
DNA: TGTGCCAGCAGTGGAGGGAACTCCTACGAGCAGTACTTC

J: TRBJ2-3
D: -
V: TRBV6-4
size: -
CDR3: CASRVRPLSTDTQYF
DNA: TGTGCCAGCAGAGTGCGGCCGCTGAGCACAGATACGCAGTATTTT

J: TRBJ2-7
D: TRBD1
V: TRBV10-3
size: -
CDR3: CAISEYTEGTGPYEQYF
DNA: TGTGCCATCAGTGAGTACACTGAAGGGACAGGACCCTACGAGCAGTACTTC

J: TRBJ1-1
D: TRBD1
V: TRBV27
size: -
CDR3: CASSFVGTGDMNTEAFF
DNA: TGTGCCAGCAGTTTTGTAGGGACAGGGGACATGAACACTGAAGCTTTCTTT

J: TRBJ1-2
D: TRBD1
V: TRBV27
size: -
CDR3: CASSLSTGSGYTF
DNA: TGTGCCAGCAGTTTATCGACAGGGAGTGGCTACACCTTC

J: TRBJ2-7
D: -
V: TRBV28
size: -
CDR3: CASSLRQGEQYF
DNA: TGTGCCAGCAGTTTAAGGCAGGGAGAGCAGTACTTC

J: TRBJ2-5
D: -
V: TRBV28
size: -
CDR3: CASSGSVGTQYF
DNA: TGTGCCAGCAGTGGAAGCGTTGGGACCCAGTACTTC

J: TRBJ2-1
D: TRBD2
V: TRBV27
size: -
CDR3: CASSLSGGAYNEQFF
DNA: TGTGCCAGCAGCCTTAGCGGGGGGGCCTACAATGAGCAGTTCTTC

J: TRBJ2-1
D: TRBD2
V: TRBV19
size: -
CDR3: CASSPRYLAGVGEDEQFF
DNA: TGTGCCAGTAGTCCCCGGTACCTAGCGGGGGTGGGTGAGGATGAGCAGTTCTTC

J: TRBJ2-5
D: TRBD2
V: TRBV11-3
size: -
CDR3: CASSLAHTGTSGRWVETQYF
DNA: TGTGCCAGCAGCTTAGCTCATACTGGGACTAGCGGGAGGTGGGTAGAGACCCAGTACTTC

J: TRBJ2-3
D: TRBD1
V: TRBV30
size: -
CDR3: CAWRKGLFGTGATARTDTQYF
DNA: TGTGCCTGGAGGAAAGGTCTATTCGGGACAGGGGCAACGGCTCGCACAGATACGCAGTATTTT

J: TRBJ2-3
D: TRBD2
V: TRBV5-1
size: -
CDR3: CASSLAGHPSSTDTQYF
DNA: TGCGCCAGCAGCTTAGCGGGGCATCCTTCTAGCACAGATACGCAGTATTTT

J: TRBJ2-3
D: -
V: TRBV28
size: -
CDR3: CASSIIADTQYF
DNA: TGTGCCAGCAGTATTATCGCAGATACGCAGTATTTT

J: TRBJ1-5
D: -
V: TRBV7-3
size: -
CDR3: CASVSGMNNQPQHF
DNA: TGTGCCAGCGTCTCCGGGATGAACAATCAGCCCCAGCATTTT

J: TRBJ2-1
D: -
V: TRBV29-1
size: -
CDR3: CSVETLKEQFF
DNA: TGCAGCGTTGAAACATTAAAAGAGCAGTTCTTC

J: TRBJ1-3
D: -
V: TRBV4-1
size: -
CDR3: CASSQRRYSGNTIYF
DNA: TGCGCCAGCAGCCAAAGGAGATACTCTGGAAACACCATATATTTT

J: TRBJ2-7
D: TRBD1
V: TRBV9
size: -
CDR3: CASSPWTGLADSYEQYF
DNA: TGTGCCAGCAGCCCCTGGACAGGGCTAGCTGACTCCTACGAGCAGTACTTC

J: TRBJ2-7
D: -
V: TRBV6-1
size: -
CDR3: CASSGQGSTYEQYF
DNA: TGTGCCAGCAGTGGGCAGGGGTCTACCTACGAGCAGTACTTC

J: TRBJ2-1
D: TRBD2
V: TRBV5-6
size: once
CDR3: CASSLTSGRFRNEQFF
DNA: TGTGCCAGCAGCCTGACTAGCGGGAGGTTTAGGAATGAGCAGTTCTTC

J: TRBJ2-2
D: -
V: TRBV18
size: -
CDR3: CASSSTGEGGTGELFF
DNA: TGTGCCAGCTCATCTACAGGGGAAGGAGGGACCGGGGAGCTGTTTTTT

J: TRBJ2-4
D: -
V: TRBV4-1
size: -
CDR3: CASSQGLINIQYF
DNA: TGCGCCAGCAGCCAGGGGCTTATAAACATTCAGTACTTC

J: TRBJ1-1
D: -
V: TRBV7-2
size: -
CDR3: CASSSGIATFMNTEAFF
DNA: TGTGCCAGCAGCTCCGGGATCGCCACTTTTATGAACACTGAAGCTTTCTTT

J: TRBJ2-3
D: TRBD1
V: TRBV28
size: -
CDR3: CASTRQGKDTQYF
DNA: TGTGCCAGCACAAGACAGGGGAAGGATACGCAGTATTTT

J: TRBJ2-5
D: TRBD1
V: TRBV27
size: -
CDR3: CASSLFRTGEAQETQYF
DNA: TGTGCCAGCAGTTTATTCCGGACAGGGGAGGCTCAAGAGACCCAGTACTTC

J: TRBJ1-2
D: -
V: TRBV27
size: -
CDR3: CASGNHVRGGYTF
DNA: TGTGCCAGCGGCAATCATGTTAGGGGTGGCTACACCTTC

J: TRBJ2-7
D: TRBD2
V: TRBV13
size: -
CDR3: CASSPRAGRGGYEQYF
DNA: TGTGCCAGCAGCCCACGAGCTGGACGGGGGGGGTACGAGCAGTACTTC

J: TRBJ1-3
D: TRBD1
V: TRBV14
size: -
CDR3: CASSPGTGGNTIYF
DNA: TGTGCCAGCAGCCCGGGGACAGGGGGAAACACCATATATTTT

J: TRBJ1-2
D: TRBD1
V: TRBV4-1
size: once
CDR3: CASSQNDRENGYTF
DNA: TGCGCCAGCAGCCAGAATGACAGGGAGAATGGCTACACCTTC

J: TRBJ1-1
D: -
V: TRBV18
size: -
CDR3: CASSPYGGALNTEAFF
DNA: TGTGCCAGCTCACCATATGGAGGAGCCCTGAACACTGAAGCTTTCTTT

J: TRBJ2-7
D: -
V: TRBV21-1
size: -
CDR3: CASSPLGTSSYEQYF
DNA: TGTGCCAGCAGCCCCCTCGGGACATCCTCCTACGAGCAGTACTTC

J: TRBJ2-3
D: -
V: TRBV6-1
size: -
CDR3: CASSVLAGTQYF
DNA: TGTGCCAGCAGTGTCCTAGCAGGTACGCAGTATTTT

J: TRBJ1-2
D: -
V: TRBV11-2
size: -
CDR3: CASSLVAGDDGYTF
DNA: TGTGCCAGCAGCTTAGTTGCAGGGGATGATGGCTACACCTTC

J: TRBJ1-1
D: TRBD1
V: TRBV7-9
size: once
CDR3: CASSLDRGAFF
DNA: TGTGCCAGCAGCCTCGACAGGGGCGCTTTCTTT

J: TRBJ2-4
D: TRBD1
V: TRBV9
size: -
CDR3: CASSVDRGNIQYF
DNA: TGTGCCAGCAGCGTGGACAGGGGGAACATTCAGTACTTC

J: TRBJ1-2
D: -
V: TRBV10-3
size: -
CDR3: CAISEVGGNYGYTF
DNA: TGTGCCATCAGTGAGGTGGGGGGTAACTATGGCTACACCTTC

J: TRBJ2-3
D: -
V: TRBV6-6
size: -
CDR3: CASSYLGPSTDTQYF
DNA: TGTGCCAGCAGTTACTTGGGGCCTAGCACAGATACGCAGTATTTT

J: TRBJ2-7
D: -
V: TRBV7-9
size: -
CDR3: CASSLTPGSTSYEQYF
DNA: TGTGCCAGCAGCCTGACCCCGGGTTCCACCTCCTACGAGCAGTACTTC

J: TRBJ2-1
D: -
V: TRBV9
size: -
CDR3: CASSVEPNEQFF
DNA: TGTGCCAGCAGCGTAGAGCCTAATGAGCAGTTCTTC

J: TRBJ1-1
D: -
V: TRBV5-4
size: few
CDR3: CASSSQGTEAFF
DNA: TGTGCCAGCAGCTCACAGGGCACTGAAGCTTTCTTT

J: TRBJ2-7
D: TRBD2
V: TRBV7-9
size: -
CDR3: CASMWQGLGYEQYF
DNA: TGTGCCAGCATGTGGCAGGGACTAGGATACGAGCAGTACTTC